The entry that follows covers one TCR beta chain sequence. CDR1 is SGHTA, CDR2 FQGTGA, per germline. The trim removed 1 base at V and 5 bases at J, leaving 3 bases unmatched. This CDR3 comprises 16 residues. The data belong to a study of shared clonotypes between healthy human individuals. Study-wide background: Donors had three CD4 naive, three CD4 memory, two CD8 naive and one CD8 memory plate apiece.

The method was immunoSEQ multiplex PCR; TCRdb's version includes in-frame clones alone and lacks a portion of them. The sample lists 2.3 million or so clones, approximately 95% occurring once. Material: naive CD4+ T cells from PBMCs. Described subset: CD45RA+ positively selected. The receptor comes from a man between 18 and 29 years old in good health. Some clones in this sample may be carry-over from other donors' samples. The chain has TRBV7-3 and TRBJ2-3, with TRBD2 identical over 13 bases. The CDR3 sequence is CASSLRTSGSLDTQYF. CDR3 bases: TGTGCCAGCAGCTTAAGGACTAGCGGGAGCCTAGATACGCAGTATTTT. The full variable domain, rest sourced from reference TRBV7-3 and TRBJ2-3, is GAGVSQTPSNKVTEKGKYVELRCDPISGHTALYWYRQSLGQGPEFLIYFQGTGAADDSGLPNDRFFAVRPEGSVSTLKIQRTERGDSAVYLCASSLRTSGSLDTQYFGPGTRLTVL.